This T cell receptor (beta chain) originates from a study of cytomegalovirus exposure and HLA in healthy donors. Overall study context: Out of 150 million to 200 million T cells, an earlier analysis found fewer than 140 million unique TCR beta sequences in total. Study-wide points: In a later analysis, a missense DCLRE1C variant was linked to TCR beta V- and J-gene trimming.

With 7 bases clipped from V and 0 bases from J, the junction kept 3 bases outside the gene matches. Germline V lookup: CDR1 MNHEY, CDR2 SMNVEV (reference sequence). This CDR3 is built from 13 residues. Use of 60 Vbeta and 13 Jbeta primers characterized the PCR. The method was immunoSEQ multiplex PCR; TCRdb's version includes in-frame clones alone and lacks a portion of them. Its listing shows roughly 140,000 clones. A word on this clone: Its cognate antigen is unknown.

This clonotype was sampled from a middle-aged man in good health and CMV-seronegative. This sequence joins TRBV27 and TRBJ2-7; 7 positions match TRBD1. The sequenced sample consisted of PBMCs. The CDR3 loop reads CASTHRGSYEQYF. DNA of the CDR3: TGTGCCAGCACTCACAGGGGCTCCTACGAGCAGTACTTC.